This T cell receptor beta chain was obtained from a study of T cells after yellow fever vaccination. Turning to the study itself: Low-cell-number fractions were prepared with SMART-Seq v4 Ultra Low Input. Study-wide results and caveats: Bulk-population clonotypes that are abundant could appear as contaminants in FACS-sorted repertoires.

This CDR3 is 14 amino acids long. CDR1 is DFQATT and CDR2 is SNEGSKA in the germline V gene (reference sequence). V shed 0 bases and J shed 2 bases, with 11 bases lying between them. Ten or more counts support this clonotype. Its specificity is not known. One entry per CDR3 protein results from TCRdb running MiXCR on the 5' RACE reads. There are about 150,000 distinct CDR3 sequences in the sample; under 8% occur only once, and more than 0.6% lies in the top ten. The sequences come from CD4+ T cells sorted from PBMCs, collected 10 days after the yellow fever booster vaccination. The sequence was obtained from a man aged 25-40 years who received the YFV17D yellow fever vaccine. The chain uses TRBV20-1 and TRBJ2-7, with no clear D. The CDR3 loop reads CSARDQGGPYEQYF. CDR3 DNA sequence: TGCAGTGCTAGAGATCAAGGCGGCCCCTACGAGCAGTACTTC.